The 17 T cell receptor beta chains below were found in one sample sequenced in a study of cytotoxic CD8 clonotypes in ibrutinib-treated CLL. Produced via immunoSEQ multiplex PCR; TCRdb's table is partial and in-frame only. Of 35,000 to 50,000 clones detected, about 72% appear once; the ten largest clones hold around an eighth. The sample consisted of PBMCs, taken after 12 months of ibrutinib treatment. The receptors shown here come from a human donor with chronic lymphocytic leukemia.

The rearrangement uses TRBV11-1 and TRBJ2-3; 7 bases match TRBD1. V lost 10 bases to trimming and J lost 5 bases; unmatched junction nucleotides: 15. This CDR3 comprises 15 residues. Germline assignment: CDR1 SGHAT and CDR2 FQDESV (reference sequence). The CDR3 DNA reads as TGTGCCACAAAGGGACAGCAGGAAGGGGGAGATACGCAGTATTTT. Translation gives CATKGQQEGGDTQYF.

The chain joins TRBV5-1 to TRBJ2-3, with 8 bases lining up with TRBD1. The CDR3 contains 15 residues. Looked up from germline, CDR1 is SGHRS and CDR2 is YFSETQ. The V and J ends lost 6 bases and 4 bases, in that order; junction bases with no gene match: 10. CDR3 sequence reads: CASTRDRGSSDTQYF. The CDR3 DNA reads TGCGCCAGCACCAGAGACAGGGGAAGTTCAGATACGCAGTATTTT.

The chain couples TRBV11-2 to TRBJ2-3, with TRBD2 matching 8 bases. The V segment lost 5 bases and the J segment 2 bases; nucleotides outside the gene matches: 12. From germline, CDR1 is SGHAT and CDR2 FQNNGV. This CDR3 contains 17 residues. CDR3 DNA sequence: TGTGCCAGCAGCCGCGGCGCCCTAGCGGGTTACACAGATACGCAGTATTTT. Amino acids: CASSRGALAGYTDTQYF.

The chain has TRBV7-2 and TRBJ1-2; no definite D call. V shed 6 bases and J shed 8 bases, with 16 bases lying between them. CDR3 size: 13 residues. CDR1 is SGHTA, CDR2 FQGNSA, per germline. CDR3 DNA: TGTGCCAGCAGTCACACCACGGGTCAAGGCTACACCTTC. Translating gives CASSHTTGQGYTF.

A single count supports this clone. The V and J genes are TRBV6-4 and TRBJ1-3; D not resolved. The CDR3 spans 16 residues. Germline CDR1 MRHNA, CDR2 SNTAGT. V lost 0 bases, J lost 0 bases, and 9 bases lay in between. CDR3 sequence: CASSDSKQSSGNTIYF. The DNA for the CDR3 is TGTGCCAGCAGTGACTCGAAACAGAGCTCTGGAAACACCATATATTTT.

The chain uses TRBV7-2 and TRBJ2-3, with TRBD2 as a possible D gene (5 bases). The CDR3 spans 13 residues. Trimming stripped 7 bases from V and 2 bases from J, with 10 bases between. Per the germline V gene, CDR1 is SGHTA and CDR2 is FQGNSA. The CDR3 protein is CASTWRATDTQYF. For the CDR3, the DNA is TGTGCCAGCACCTGGCGGGCCACAGATACGCAGTATTTT.

The chain combines TRBV19 with TRBJ2-7; D is tentatively TRBD1 or TRBD2 (7 bases each). This CDR3 region has 14 residues. V gave up 9 bases and J gave up 1 base, with 16 bases separating them. Germline V gene data show CDR1 as LNHDA and CDR2 as SQIVND (reference sequence). The CDR3 loop is CASGRQGLSYEQYF. CDR3 bases: TGTGCCAGCGGGAGACAGGGACTATCCTACGAGCAGTACTTC.

The chain employs TRBV10-2 and TRBJ2-5, with a weak D call TRBD1 (5 bases). Deletions cut 6 bases from V and 2 bases from J, with 10 bases between. This CDR3 is built from 13 residues. Germline V gene data show CDR1 as WSHSY and CDR2 as SAAADI. The CDR3 sequence is CASRASGQETQYF. The CDR3 bases are TGCGCCAGCAGGGCGTCAGGGCAAGAGACCCAGTACTTC.

The chain employs TRBV12-5 and TRBJ2-6; 12 positions agree with TRBD1. This CDR3 spans 19 amino acids. V was pared by 1 base and J by 4 bases, with 8 bases of the junction left unmatched. Germline loops: CDR1 LGHNT, CDR2 FRNRAP. The chain's CDR3 is CASGLDSGTGGLGANVLTF. The DNA of the CDR3 is TGTGCTAGTGGTTTGGACTCCGGGACAGGGGGCTTGGGGGCCAACGTCCTGACTTTC.

The CDR3 loop reads CASSLSRGGEQYF. The CDR3 DNA is TGTGCCAGCAGCTTAAGTAGGGGTGGAGAGCAGTACTTC. The V gene is TRBV7-2, the J gene TRBJ2-7, with TRBD1 as a possible D gene (5 bases). The CDR3 is made up of 13 amino acids. V lost 2 bases to trimming and J lost 7 bases, with 12 bases between them. The V gene's germline CDR1 is SGHTA and CDR2 FQGNSA.

The V gene is TRBV5-1, the J gene TRBJ2-5; 9 bases are a match to TRBD1. This CDR3 is 13 amino acids long. The V segment lost 0 bases and the J segment 10 bases; nucleotides outside the gene matches: 4. Germline lookup yields CDR1 SGHRS and CDR2 YFSETQ. CDR3 protein: CASSLASGQGQYF. The CDR3 DNA reads as TGCGCCAGCAGCTTGGCCTCGGGACAGGGCCAGTACTTC.

The V and J genes are TRBV5-1 and TRBJ2-3, with D unresolved. V was cut by 1 base and J by 2 bases, with 8 bases left in between. Germline loops: CDR1 SGHRS, CDR2 YFSETQ. This CDR3 is 14 amino acids long. CDR3 sequence (DNA): TGCGCCAGCAGCTTGATGGGTTTCACAGATACGCAGTATTTT. Protein: CASSLMGFTDTQYF.

The V call is TRBV14, the J call TRBJ2-1; maybe TRBD2 (5 bases). V gave up 1 base and J gave up 9 bases, with 13 bases separating them. CDR3 length equals 14 residues. The germline gives CDR1 SGHDN, CDR2 FVKESK. The CDR3 sequence is CASSQGSYRGEQFF. The CDR3 DNA is TGTGCCAGCAGCCAAGGTAGTTATCGGGGTGAGCAGTTCTTC.

This clone was found a few times. This chain uses TRBV7-6 with TRBJ2-7; 9 bases are a match to TRBD1. Germline CDR1 reads SGHVS; CDR2 reads FNYEAQ. V lost 5 bases to trimming and J lost 5 bases; unmatched junction nucleotides: 16. The CDR3 spans 17 residues. CDR3 sequence (DNA): TGTGCCAGCAGCCCATACGCCCCGGGACAGGGATCGAACGAGCAGTACTTC. Translating gives CASSPYAPGQGSNEQYF.

This clone was counted a few times. The chain links TRBV19 to TRBJ2-7, with 7 bases fitting TRBD1. The length of the CDR3 is 15 residues. After removal of 5 bases from V and 4 bases from J, the junction contained 11 bases not matched to a gene. CDR1 is LNHDA, CDR2 SQIVND, per germline (reference sequence). CDR3 coding DNA: TGTGCCAGTAGTCTCTCCGGGACAGCAGGTTACGAGCAGTACTTC. This codes for CASSLSGTAGYEQYF.

This clone was found a few times. The V and J genes are TRBV28 and TRBJ1-2; perhaps TRBD1 as D (5 bases). The germline V gene has CDR1 MDHEN and CDR2 SYDVKM. Trimming took 4 bases from V and 5 from J, leaving 23 bases between them. This CDR3 is 17 amino acids long. This CDR3 reads CASSSTRGYSGGYGYTF. The DNA for the CDR3 is TGTGCCAGCAGTTCCACTAGGGGATATAGTGGGGGGTATGGCTACACCTTC.

In its sample, this clone was seen a few times. V usage is TRBV14 and J usage is TRBJ1-1; a weak D match, TRBD1 (6 bases). V lost 1 base and J lost 4, with 19 bases in between. Germline assignment: CDR1 SGHDN and CDR2 FVKESK. The CDR3 contains 17 residues. The CDR3, as DNA: TGTGCCAGCAGCCAAGTTCCGCAGGGGAGAAGTCGCACTGAAGCTTTCTTT. Amino acids: CASSQVPQGRSRTEAFF.